This T cell receptor (beta chain) was obtained from a study of cytomegalovirus exposure and HLA in healthy donors. General study findings and limits: Segments of the TCR beta V type were, in most cases, productive about 87% or about 30% of the time in an earlier analysis.

As for this clone: Its antigen is still unknown.

Trimming pared 2 bases from V and 4 bases from J, leaving 12 bases between. CDR3 length: 14 residues. CDR1 is LNHDA and CDR2 is SQIVND in the germline V gene (reference sequence). 13 Jbeta primers and 60 Vbeta primers were used for the PCR. Authors' data handling: Among the unique TCR beta chains that a later analysis counted, around 72 million in all, around 11 million were shared. TCRdb's table, derived via immunoSEQ multiplex PCR, lists solely in-frame clones and lacks some. From that table come the V and J calls and clone size; the DNA was used to work out D and trimming. The profile shows about 99,000 clones, around 77% of them singletons.

The receptor was derived from a man aged 40-49 years in good health and CMV-seronegative. Input material: PBMCs. The V call is TRBV19, the J call TRBJ2-7, with D tentatively TRBD1 (6 bases). The CDR3: CASSISPTGYEQYF. The CDR3 bases are TGTGCCAGTAGTATATCCCCCACAGGGTACGAGCAGTACTTC. The full variable domain, completed using reference TRBV19 and TRBJ2-7, is DGGITQSPKYLFRKEGQNVTLSCEQNLNHDAMYWYRQDPGQGLRLIYYSQIVNDFQKGDIAEGYSVSREKKESFPLTVTSAQKNPTAFYLCASSISPTGYEQYFGPGTRLTVT.